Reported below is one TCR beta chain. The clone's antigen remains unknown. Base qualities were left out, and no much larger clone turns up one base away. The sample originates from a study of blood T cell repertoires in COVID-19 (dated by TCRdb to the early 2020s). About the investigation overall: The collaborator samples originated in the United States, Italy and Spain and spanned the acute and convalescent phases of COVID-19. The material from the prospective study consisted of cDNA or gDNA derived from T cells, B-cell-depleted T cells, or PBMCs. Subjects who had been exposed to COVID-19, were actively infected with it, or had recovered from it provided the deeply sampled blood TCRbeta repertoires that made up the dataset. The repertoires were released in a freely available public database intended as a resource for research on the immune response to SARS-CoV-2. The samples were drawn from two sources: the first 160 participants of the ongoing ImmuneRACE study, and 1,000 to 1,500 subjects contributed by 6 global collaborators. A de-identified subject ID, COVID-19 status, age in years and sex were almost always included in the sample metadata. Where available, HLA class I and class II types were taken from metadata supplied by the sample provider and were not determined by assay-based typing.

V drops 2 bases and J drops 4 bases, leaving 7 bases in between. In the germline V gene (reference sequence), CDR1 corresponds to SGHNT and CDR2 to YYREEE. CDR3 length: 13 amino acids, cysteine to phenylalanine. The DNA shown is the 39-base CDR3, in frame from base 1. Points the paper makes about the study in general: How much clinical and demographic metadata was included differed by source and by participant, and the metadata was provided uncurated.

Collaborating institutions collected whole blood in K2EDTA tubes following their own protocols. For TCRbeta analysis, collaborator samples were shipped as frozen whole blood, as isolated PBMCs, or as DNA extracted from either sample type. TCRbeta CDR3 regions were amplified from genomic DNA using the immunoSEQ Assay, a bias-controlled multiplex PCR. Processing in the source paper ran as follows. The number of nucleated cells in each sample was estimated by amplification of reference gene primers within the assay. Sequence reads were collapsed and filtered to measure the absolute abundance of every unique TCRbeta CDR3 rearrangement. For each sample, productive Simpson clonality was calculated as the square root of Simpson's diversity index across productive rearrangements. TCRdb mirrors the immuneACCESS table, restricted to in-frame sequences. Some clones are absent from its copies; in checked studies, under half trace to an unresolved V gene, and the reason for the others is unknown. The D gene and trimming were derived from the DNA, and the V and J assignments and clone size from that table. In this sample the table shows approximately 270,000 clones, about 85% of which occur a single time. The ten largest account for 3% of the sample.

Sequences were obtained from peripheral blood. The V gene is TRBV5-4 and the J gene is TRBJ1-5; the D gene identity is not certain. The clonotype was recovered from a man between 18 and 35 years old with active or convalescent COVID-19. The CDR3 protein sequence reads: CASSLGDNQPQHF. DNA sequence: TGTGCCAGCAGCTTAGGAGATAATCAGCCCCAGCATTTT.